This TCR beta chain was recovered during a study of cytomegalovirus exposure and HLA in healthy donors. About the research overall: A prior analysis found 95 million to 140 million unique TCR beta sequences from 150 million to 200 million T cells.

Every donor was a healthy person donating bone marrow. CDR3 length: 15 residues. Germline V CDR1 and CDR2: SNHLY, FYNNEI. Trimming removed 4 bases from V and 5 bases from J; junction bases left unmatched: 6. Study results and limitations: Several of the most significant clusters were apparently associated with common viral pathogens in a later analysis.

With respect to this clone: The target antigen is unknown.

The primer mix had 60 Vbeta and 13 Jbeta primers. Only in-frame clones appear in the TCRdb table, and some are missing; sequencing was by immunoSEQ multiplex PCR. The data show about 140,000 clones, about 77% seen once. The chain employs TRBV2 and TRBJ2-5, with 11 bases identical to TRBD2. The TCR originated in a female donor in good health and CMV-seronegative. The material sequenced was PBMCs. The CDR3 sequence: CASSVTSGEWETQYF. The CDR3 DNA is TGTGCCAGCAGTGTGACTAGCGGGGAATGGGAGACCCAGTACTTC.